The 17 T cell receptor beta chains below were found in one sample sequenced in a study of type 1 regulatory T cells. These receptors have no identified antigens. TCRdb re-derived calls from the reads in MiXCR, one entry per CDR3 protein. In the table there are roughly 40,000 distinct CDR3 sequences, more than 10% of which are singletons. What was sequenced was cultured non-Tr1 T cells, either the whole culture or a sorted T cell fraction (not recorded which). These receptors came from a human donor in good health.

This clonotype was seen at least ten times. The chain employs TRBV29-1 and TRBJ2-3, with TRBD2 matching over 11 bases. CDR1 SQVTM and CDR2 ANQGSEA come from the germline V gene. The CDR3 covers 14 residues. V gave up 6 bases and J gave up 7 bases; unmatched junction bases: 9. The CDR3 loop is CSVTIAGGPNTQYF. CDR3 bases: TGCAGCGTCACTATAGCGGGAGGGCCGAATACGCAGTATTTT.

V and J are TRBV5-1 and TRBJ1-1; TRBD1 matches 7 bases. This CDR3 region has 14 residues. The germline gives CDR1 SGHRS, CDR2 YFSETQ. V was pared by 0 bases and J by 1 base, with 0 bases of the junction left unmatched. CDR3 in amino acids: CASSLGDRNTEAFF. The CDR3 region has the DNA TGCGCCAGCAGCTTGGGGGACAGGAACACTGAAGCTTTCTTT. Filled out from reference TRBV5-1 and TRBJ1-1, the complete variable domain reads KAGVTQTPRYLIKTRGQQVTLSCSPISGHRSVSWYQQTPGQGLQFLFEYFSETQRNKGNFPGRFSGRQFSNSRSEMNVSTLELGDSALYLCASSLGDRNTEAFFGQGTRLTVV.

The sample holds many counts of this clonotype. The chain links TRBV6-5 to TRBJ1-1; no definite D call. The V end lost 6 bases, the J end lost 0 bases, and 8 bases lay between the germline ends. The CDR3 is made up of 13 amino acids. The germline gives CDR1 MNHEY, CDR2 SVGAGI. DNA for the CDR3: TGTGCCAGCAGAGACCACATGAACACTGAAGCTTTCTTT. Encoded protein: CASRDHMNTEAFF.

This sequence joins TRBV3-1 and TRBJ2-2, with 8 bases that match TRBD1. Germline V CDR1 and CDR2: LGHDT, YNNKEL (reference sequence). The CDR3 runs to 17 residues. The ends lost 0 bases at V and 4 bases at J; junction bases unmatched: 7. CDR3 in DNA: TGTGCCAGCAGCCAAGATTCTAGACAGGGGTCCACCGGGGAGCTGTTTTTT. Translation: CASSQDSRQGSTGELFF.

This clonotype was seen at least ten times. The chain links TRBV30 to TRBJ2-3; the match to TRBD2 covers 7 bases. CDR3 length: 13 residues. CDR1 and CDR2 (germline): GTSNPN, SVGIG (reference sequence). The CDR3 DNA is TGTGCTGCGGGGGAGATGAGCACAGATACGCAGTATTTT. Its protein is CAAGEMSTDTQYF.

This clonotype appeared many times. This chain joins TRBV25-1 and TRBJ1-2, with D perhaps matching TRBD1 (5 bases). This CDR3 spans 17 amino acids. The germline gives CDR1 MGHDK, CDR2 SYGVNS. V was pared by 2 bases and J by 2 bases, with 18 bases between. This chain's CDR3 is CASSETGKGRINYGYTF. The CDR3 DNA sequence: TGTGCCAGCAGTGAAACGGGCAAGGGACGCATAAACTATGGCTACACCTTC.

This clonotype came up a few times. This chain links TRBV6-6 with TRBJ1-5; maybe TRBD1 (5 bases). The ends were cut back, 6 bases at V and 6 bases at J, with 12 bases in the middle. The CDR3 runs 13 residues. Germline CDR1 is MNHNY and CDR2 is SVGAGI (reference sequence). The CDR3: CASSGGVGQPQHF. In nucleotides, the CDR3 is TGTGCCAGCAGCGGGGGAGTGGGTCAGCCCCAGCATTTT.

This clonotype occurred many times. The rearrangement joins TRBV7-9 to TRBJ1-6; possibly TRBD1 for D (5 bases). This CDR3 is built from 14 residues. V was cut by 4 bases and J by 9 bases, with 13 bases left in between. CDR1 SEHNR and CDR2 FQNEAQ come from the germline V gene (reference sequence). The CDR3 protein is CASSSQATLSPLHF. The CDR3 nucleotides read TGTGCCAGCAGCTCACAGGCTACGCTTTCACCCCTCCACTTT.

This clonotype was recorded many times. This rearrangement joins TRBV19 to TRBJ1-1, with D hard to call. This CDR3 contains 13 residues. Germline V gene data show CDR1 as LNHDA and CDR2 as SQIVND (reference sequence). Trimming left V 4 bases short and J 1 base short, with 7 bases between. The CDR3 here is CASSRGTNTEAFF. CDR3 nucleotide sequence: TGTGCCAGTAGTAGGGGAACGAACACTGAAGCTTTCTTT.

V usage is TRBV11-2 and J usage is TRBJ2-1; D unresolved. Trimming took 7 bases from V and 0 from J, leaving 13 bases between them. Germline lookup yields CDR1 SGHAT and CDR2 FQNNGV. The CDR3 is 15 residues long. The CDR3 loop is CASNPGHLSYNEQFF. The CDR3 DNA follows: TGTGCCAGCAACCCAGGTCATCTCTCCTACAATGAGCAGTTCTTC. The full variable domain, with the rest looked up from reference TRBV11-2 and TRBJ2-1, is EAGVAQSPRYKIIEKRQSVAFWCNPISGHATLYWYQQILGQGPKLLIQFQNNGVVDDSQLPKDRFSAERLKGVDSTLKIQPAKLEDSAVYLCASNPGHLSYNEQFFGPGTRLTVL.

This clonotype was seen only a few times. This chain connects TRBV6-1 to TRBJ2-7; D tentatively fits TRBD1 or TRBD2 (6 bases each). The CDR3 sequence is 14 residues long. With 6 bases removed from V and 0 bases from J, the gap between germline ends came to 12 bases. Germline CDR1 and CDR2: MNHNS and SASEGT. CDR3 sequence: CASRRGGTSYEQYF. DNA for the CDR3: TGTGCCAGCAGGCGAGGGGGGACCTCCTACGAGCAGTACTTC.

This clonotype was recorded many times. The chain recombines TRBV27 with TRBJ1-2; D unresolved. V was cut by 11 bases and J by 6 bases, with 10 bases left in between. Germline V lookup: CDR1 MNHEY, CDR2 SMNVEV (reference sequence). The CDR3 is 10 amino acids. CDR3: CAGGFHGYTF. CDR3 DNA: TGTGCCGGAGGGTTCCATGGCTACACCTTC.

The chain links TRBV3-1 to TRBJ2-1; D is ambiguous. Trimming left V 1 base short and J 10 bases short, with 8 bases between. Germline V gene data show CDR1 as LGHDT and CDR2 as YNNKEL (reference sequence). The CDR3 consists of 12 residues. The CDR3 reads CASSQGRQEQFF. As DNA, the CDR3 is TGTGCCAGCAGCCAAGGGCGGCAGGAGCAGTTCTTC.

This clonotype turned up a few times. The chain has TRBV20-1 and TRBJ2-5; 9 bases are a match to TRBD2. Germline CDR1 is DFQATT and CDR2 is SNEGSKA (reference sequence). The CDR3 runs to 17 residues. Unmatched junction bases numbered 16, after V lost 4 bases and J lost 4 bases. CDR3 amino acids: CSANRAAGGPWRETQYF. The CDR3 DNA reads TGCAGTGCTAATCGGGCGGCGGGAGGGCCTTGGCGAGAGACCCAGTACTTC.

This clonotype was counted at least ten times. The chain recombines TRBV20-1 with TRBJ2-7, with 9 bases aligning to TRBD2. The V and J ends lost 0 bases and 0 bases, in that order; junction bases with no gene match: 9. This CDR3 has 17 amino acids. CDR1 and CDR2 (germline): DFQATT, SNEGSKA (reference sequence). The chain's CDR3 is CSAREFRLAASSYEQYF. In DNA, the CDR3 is TGCAGTGCTAGAGAATTTCGACTAGCGGCGAGCTCCTACGAGCAGTACTTC.

The CDR3 is CSARGRGGNSEAFF. In nucleotides, the CDR3 is TGCAGTGCTAGGGGGCGGGGGGGTAATTCTGAAGCTTTCTTT. The J gene is TRBJ1-1, the V gene TRBV20-1; possibly TRBD1 for D (5 bases). This CDR3 contains 14 residues. CDR1 is DFQATT and CDR2 is SNEGSKA in the germline V gene (reference sequence). V was cut by 3 bases and J by 6 bases, with 17 bases left in between.

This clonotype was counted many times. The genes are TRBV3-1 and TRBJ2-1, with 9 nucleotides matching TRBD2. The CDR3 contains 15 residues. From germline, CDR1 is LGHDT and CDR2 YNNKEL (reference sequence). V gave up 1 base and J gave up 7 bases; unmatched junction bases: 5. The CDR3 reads CASSQVSSGNNEQFF. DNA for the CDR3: TGTGCCAGCAGCCAAGTGTCTAGCGGGAATAATGAGCAGTTCTTC.